Below, 25 T cell receptor beta chains from the same sample are listed, as sequenced in a study of early T cells in non-severe SARS-CoV-2 infection. TCRdb redid the calling of the 5' RACE reads with MiXCR, one entry per CDR3 protein. Here the sample spans tens of thousands of distinct CDR3 sequences, under 9.5% being singletons. What was sequenced was whole blood. These receptors were taken from an adult who was a healthcare worker with PCR-confirmed SARS-CoV-2 infection or an uninfected control (not recorded which).

A few counts support this clonotype. The chain is built from TRBV7-2 and TRBJ2-7; possible D gene TRBD1, 6 bases. With 5 bases removed from V and 4 bases from J, the gap between germline ends came to 15 bases. Looked up from germline, CDR1 is SGHTA and CDR2 is FQGNSA. The CDR3 is 14 amino acids. CDR3 sequence: CASSPGTHRYEQYF. Here the CDR3 DNA reads TGTGCCAGCAGCCCCGGGACACACCGATACGAGCAGTACTTC. Full variable domain (remainder filled in from reference TRBV7-2 and TRBJ2-7): GAGVSQSPSNKVTEKGKDVELRCDPISGHTALYWYRQSLGQGLEFLIYFQGNSAPDKSGLPSDRFSAERTGGSVSTLTIQRTQQEDSAVYLCASSPGTHRYEQYFGPGTRLTVT.

Ten or more counts support this clonotype. This chain joins TRBV10-3 and TRBJ2-2; TRBD1 might be the D (6 bases). There are 16 residues in the CDR3. Between the trimmed V and J ends, which lost 4 bases and 4 bases, there was a span of 16 bases. Germline V lookup: CDR1 ENHRY, CDR2 SYGVKD. CDR3 region: CAISGSAGVPTGELFF. CDR3 DNA sequence: TGTGCCATCAGTGGATCGGCAGGGGTCCCCACCGGGGAGCTGTTTTTT.

V usage is TRBV5-6 and J usage is TRBJ2-3; no clear D gene. Germline CDR1 and CDR2: SGHDT and YYEEEE. Deletions cut 1 base from V and 6 bases from J, with 12 bases between. The CDR3 spans 14 residues. The CDR3 loop is CASSLYHIGDTQYF. DNA of the CDR3: TGTGCCAGCAGCTTGTACCATATCGGGGATACGCAGTATTTT.

This clonotype was seen more than once but under ten times. The gene calls are TRBV7-2 and TRBJ1-2, with a possible D match to TRBD1 (6 bases). The V end lost 5 bases, the J end lost 4 bases, and 14 bases lay between the germline ends. The CDR3 runs to 14 residues. The germline CDR1 and CDR2 sequences are SGHTA and FQGNSA. The DNA of the CDR3 is TGTGCCAGCAGCCAAGGACAGAGAGTCTATGGCTACACCTTC. Protein product: CASSQGQRVYGYTF.

This clonotype was found many times. The V call is TRBV6-6, the J call TRBJ2-7, with TRBD1 matching over 7 bases. The V and J ends lost 6 bases and 5 bases, in that order; junction bases with no gene match: 7. This CDR3 has 13 residues. The V gene's germline CDR1 is MNHNY and CDR2 SVGAGI (reference sequence). CDR3 loop: CASRRNRGNEQYF. The CDR3 DNA follows: TGTGCCAGCAGGAGGAACAGGGGTAACGAGCAGTACTTC.

This clonotype was found many times. The chain joins TRBV7-9 to TRBJ1-2, with D tentatively TRBD1 (5 bases). With 3 bases removed from V and 6 bases from J, the gap between germline ends came to 8 bases. Germline V gives CDR1 SEHNR, CDR2 FQNEAQ (reference sequence). The CDR3 contains 12 residues. The CDR3 sequence is CASSFEGNGYTF. CDR3 nucleotide sequence: TGTGCCAGCAGCTTCGAGGGGAATGGCTACACCTTC.

Ten or more counts support this clonotype. The V and J genes are TRBV12-3 or TRBV12-4 and TRBJ1-2, with unresolved D. Trimming took 1 base from V and 4 from J, leaving 7 bases between them. The CDR3 is 13 amino acids. The chain's CDR3 is CASSLGETYGYTF. The CDR3 region has the DNA TGTGCCAGCAGTTTAGGGGAAACCTATGGCTACACCTTC.

The chain uses TRBV20-1 and TRBJ2-1; D remains unclear. This CDR3 has 12 amino acids. Trimming removed 5 bases at V and 5 bases at J, with 10 bases between. Germline CDR1 and CDR2: DFQATT and SNEGSKA (reference sequence). This CDR3 is CSAEDQDNEQFF. The CDR3, as DNA: TGCAGTGCTGAGGACCAAGACAATGAGCAGTTCTTC.

This clonotype appeared many times. The chain is built from TRBV20-1 and TRBJ1-1; 7 bases line up with TRBD1. Germline V gene lookup returns CDR1 DFQATT and CDR2 SNEGSKA (reference sequence). This CDR3 has 17 amino acids. V trimming: 5 bases; J trimming: 7 bases; junction bases outside the gene matches: 22. The CDR3, as DNA: TGCAGTGCTCCGATACACCCAGGAGAGACAGGGCGCTATGAAGCTTTCTTT. This encodes CSAPIHPGETGRYEAFF.

This clonotype was recorded at least ten times. The chain couples TRBV16 to TRBJ1-4, with 8 positions matching TRBD1. J gave up 0 bases and V 4 bases, and 10 bases lay outside the gene matches. The CDR3 spans 18 residues. CDR1 and CDR2 from the germline V gene are KGHSY and FQNENV. The CDR3 sequence: CASSRSLGQAATNEKLFF. CDR3 DNA sequence: TGTGCCAGCAGCCGTTCGTTGGGACAGGCCGCAACTAATGAAAAACTGTTTTTT.

This clonotype was counted between two and nine times. The V gene is TRBV27, the J gene TRBJ2-7; 8 bases map to TRBD1. Germline values: CDR1 MNHEY, CDR2 SMNVEV (reference sequence). The CDR3 runs 14 residues. The V segment lost 6 bases and the J segment 4 bases; nucleotides outside the gene matches: 8. The CDR3 reads CASRQTRTGYEQYF. The DNA for the CDR3 is TGTGCCAGCAGACAGACTCGGACAGGGTACGAGCAGTACTTC.

By frequency in the sample, this clonotype is large. This chain connects TRBV14 to TRBJ2-7; the D is unclear. Germline values: CDR1 SGHDN, CDR2 FVKESK. The V gene lost 5 bases and the J gene lost 0 bases, with 2 bases spanning the gap. CDR3 length: 11 amino acids. CDR3 DNA: TGTGCCAGCAGCTACTCCTACGAGCAGTACTTC. The encoded protein is CASSYSYEQYF.

The table lists this clonotype with a few counts. The V call is TRBV6-6, the J call TRBJ1-5; 10 bases agree with TRBD1. With V trimmed by 8 bases and J by 5 bases, 6 bases remained unmatched. The CDR3 totals 14 residues. Germline CDR1 MNHNY, CDR2 SVGAGI (reference sequence). The CDR3 protein is CASETGGGDQPQHF. The CDR3 nucleotides are TGTGCCAGCGAGACAGGGGGCGGGGATCAGCCCCAGCATTTT.

This clonotype was seen at least ten times. The chain employs TRBV19 and TRBJ1-2, with 8 bases matching TRBD1. V dropped 4 bases and J dropped 3; count of bases not matched to a gene: 7. The germline V gene has CDR1 LNHDA and CDR2 SQIVND (reference sequence). The CDR3 covers 15 residues. The CDR3 here is CASSTDRGSDYGYTF. The CDR3 coding sequence is TGTGCCAGTAGTACCGACAGGGGATCCGACTATGGCTACACCTTC.

The chain is built from TRBV7-8 and TRBJ2-1; 7 bases are a match to TRBD1. After removal of 5 bases from V and 7 bases from J, the junction contained 14 bases not matched to a gene. Germline CDR1 and CDR2: SGHVS and FQNEAQ. This CDR3 region has 16 residues. CDR3 DNA sequence: TGTGCCAGCAGCCCGCTCATTGGGGGACAGCCAAATGAGCAGTTCTTC. It encodes CASSPLIGGQPNEQFF.

The CDR3 DNA follows: TGCGCCAGCAGCTTAACAGATTACGAGCAGTACTTC. It is translated as CASSLTDYEQYF. The chain combines TRBV5-1 with TRBJ2-7; D unresolved. Between the trimmed V and J ends, which lost 2 bases and 4 bases, there was a span of 7 bases. Per the germline V gene, CDR1 is SGHRS and CDR2 is YFSETQ. The CDR3 is made up of 12 amino acids.

The table lists this clonotype with many counts. The chain carries TRBV10-3 and TRBJ1-1; 9 bases are shared with TRBD1. With 3 bases clipped from V and 6 bases from J, the junction kept 2 bases outside the gene matches. CDR1 is ENHRY, CDR2 SYGVKD, per germline. CDR3 size: 13 residues. DNA for the CDR3: TGTGCCATCAGTGAAGACAGGGGGGCTGAAGCTTTCTTT. Its translation is CAISEDRGAEAFF.

This clonotype showed up just a few times. The chain recombines TRBV19 with TRBJ2-1; TRBD2 might be the D (7 bases). Germline CDR1 LNHDA, CDR2 SQIVND (reference sequence). The length of the CDR3 is 16 residues. V lost 4 bases and J lost 4, with 17 bases in between. This CDR3 reads CASSRSRGDTYNEQFF. The CDR3, as DNA: TGTGCCAGTAGTAGAAGTCGGGGGGACACTTACAATGAGCAGTTCTTC.

This clonotype was found a few times. The chain has TRBV20-1 and TRBJ1-2; tentative D call: TRBD1 (6 bases). The ends were cut back, 6 bases at V and 7 bases at J, with 15 bases in the middle. CDR1 is DFQATT and CDR2 is SNEGSKA in the germline V gene (reference sequence). The CDR3 loop spans 12 amino acids. The DNA for the CDR3 is TGCAGTGCGCCAGGGGCCTGGGGTGGCTACACCTTC. Translated, it gives CSAPGAWGGYTF.

This clonotype was recorded many times. The V and J genes are TRBV30 and TRBJ2-1, with D possibly called TRBD1 or TRBD2 (5 bases each). Germline loops: CDR1 GTSNPN, CDR2 SVGIG (reference sequence). Trimming took 4 bases from V and 8 from J, leaving 9 bases between them. The CDR3 has 11 residues. For the CDR3, the DNA is TGTGCCTGGACGGGGCGCCATGAGCAGTTCTTC. Amino acid sequence: CAWTGRHEQFF.

This chain links TRBV24-1 with TRBJ1-5, with D possibly matching TRBD1 (6 bases). The CDR3 consists of 13 residues. Looked up from germline, CDR1 is KGHDR and CDR2 is SFDVKD. Between the trimmed V and J ends, which lost 9 bases and 8 bases, there was a span of 16 bases. CDR3 protein: CATQRRGAEPQHF. The CDR3, as DNA: TGTGCCACCCAAAGGAGGGGGGCAGAGCCCCAGCATTTT.

This clonotype showed up many times. The chain joins TRBV11-2 to TRBJ2-5; 7 nucleotides align to TRBD2. The CDR3 is 14 amino acids. Per the germline V gene, CDR1 is SGHAT and CDR2 is FQNNGV. J gave up 2 bases and V 5 bases, and 5 bases lay outside the gene matches. CDR3 DNA sequence: TGTGCCAGCAGCCGTACTAGCGTACAAGAGACCCAGTACTTC. Translating it yields CASSRTSVQETQYF.

This chain uses TRBV12-3 or TRBV12-4 with TRBJ1-4, with D hard to call. V lost 7 bases, J lost 4 bases, and 13 bases lay in between. The CDR3 sequence is 14 residues long. CDR3 region: CASTVNEFNEKLFF. The CDR3 DNA follows: TGTGCCAGCACCGTAAACGAGTTTAATGAAAAACTGTTTTTT.

The chain joins TRBV7-9 to TRBJ1-3; 9 nucleotides match TRBD1. The CDR3 is 17 amino acids. The germline V gene encodes CDR1 SEHNR and CDR2 FQNEAQ (reference sequence). The ends lost 4 bases at V and 0 bases at J; junction bases unmatched: 7. This chain's CDR3 is CASSSHRGPISGNTIYF. The CDR3 nucleotides read TGTGCCAGCAGCTCGCACAGGGGGCCGATCTCTGGAAACACCATATATTTT.

This clonotype was recorded a few times. The chain combines TRBV7-9 with TRBJ2-3; D gene uncertain. Germline CDR1 reads SEHNR; CDR2 reads FQNEAQ (reference sequence). The CDR3 is 18 amino acids. Trimming left V 8 bases short and J 1 base short, with 25 bases between. CDR3 amino acids: CASPKAPKSTGRTDTQYF. The CDR3 DNA reads as TGTGCCAGCCCTAAGGCCCCTAAGTCGACTGGACGCACAGATACGCAGTATTTT.